A single sample gave rise to the 27 T cell receptor beta chains below, sequenced in a study of blood T cell repertoires in COVID-19. Here immunoSEQ multiplex PCR was the method, and the copy in TCRdb shows in-frame clones only, minus some. The sample includes 490,000 or so clones, 75% to 90% seen only once; the top ten take approximately 8%. Sample: PBMCs or T cells enriched from blood (not recorded which). These receptors were taken from a woman in her fifties or sixties who had recovered from COVID-19.

The chain uses TRBV27 and TRBJ2-7; a possible D gene is TRBD1 (6 bases). This CDR3 is 11 amino acids long. Germline loops: CDR1 MNHEY, CDR2 SMNVEV (reference sequence). V shed 6 bases and J shed 5 bases, with 8 bases lying between them. The CDR3 loop is CASRQGHEQYF. The DNA for the CDR3 is TGTGCCAGCAGACAGGGCCACGAGCAGTACTTC.

This clone came up once. The chain carries TRBV6-6 and TRBJ1-4; the D is unclear. Germline V CDR1 and CDR2: MNHNY, SVGAGI (reference sequence). CDR3 size: 15 residues. Trimming pared 4 bases from V and 8 bases from J, leaving 17 bases between. The CDR3 protein is CASSSHLGVGEKLFF. The CDR3 nucleotides read TGTGCCAGCAGTTCCCACCTAGGAGTAGGAGAAAAACTGTTTTTT.

V usage is TRBV27 and J usage is TRBJ1-2, with D possibly TRBD1 on 5 matching bases. This CDR3 spans 14 amino acids. V lost 0 bases and J 7 bases, leaving 12 bases between the germline ends. Germline V gene sequence: CDR1 MNHEY, CDR2 SMNVEV (reference sequence). CDR3 nucleotides: TGTGCCAGCAGTTTATCAGGGGCAAAGGGTGGCTACACCTTC. Residues: CASSLSGAKGGYTF.

The chain couples TRBV19 to TRBJ1-2; 9 bases map to TRBD1. The CDR3 length is 16 residues. CDR1 is LNHDA, CDR2 SQIVND, per germline (reference sequence). J gave up 4 bases and V 7 bases, and 13 bases lay outside the gene matches. In DNA form, the CDR3 reads TGTGCCAGTACCAACCGCCCGGGACAGGGATTCTATGGCTACACCTTC. Translation gives CASTNRPGQGFYGYTF.

This rearrangement joins TRBV7-8 to TRBJ2-7; 9 nucleotides line up with TRBD2. The CDR3 spans 15 residues. In germline, CDR1 is SGHVS, CDR2 FQNEAQ. V shed 5 bases and J 7 bases; nucleotides not matched to a gene: 12. DNA of the CDR3: TGTGCCAGCAGCCGGCTAGCGGGGCCCGTGGGAGAGCAGTACGTC. This gives the protein CASSRLAGPVGEQYV.

The chain carries TRBV12-5 and TRBJ2-5, with 13 bases aligning to TRBD2. The CDR3 consists of 17 residues. V shed 1 base, J shed 5 bases, and the junction held 7 bases outside the gene matches. Germline lookup yields CDR1 LGHNT and CDR2 FRNRAP. The CDR3 region has the DNA TGTGCTAGTGGTTTGGCTCGACTAGCGGGGGGAGTGGAGACCCAGTACTTC. Translating it yields CASGLARLAGGVETQYF.

This clone showed up just once. The chain is built from TRBV7-2 and TRBJ2-3; TRBD2 aligns across 8 bases. V shed 2 bases, J shed 1 base, and the junction held 2 bases outside the gene matches. This CDR3 comprises 15 residues. Germline CDR1 reads SGHTA; CDR2 reads FQGNSA. The CDR3 DNA reads TGTGCCAGCAGCTTAAACGGGGGGGGCACAGATACGCAGTATTTT. Translation: CASSLNGGGTDTQYF.

The J gene is TRBJ1-1, the V gene TRBV30, with a tentative D call TRBD1 (5 bases). Per the germline V gene, CDR1 is GTSNPN and CDR2 is SVGIG (reference sequence). The CDR3 loop spans 15 amino acids. V gave up 4 bases and J gave up 1 base, with 16 bases separating them. This CDR3 is CAWKGSALGNTEAFF. In DNA, the CDR3 is TGTGCCTGGAAGGGGTCGGCCTTAGGGAACACTGAAGCTTTCTTT.

This clone came up once. The DNA of the CDR3 is TGTGCCAGCTCCCCCCCGGACACCCCCTACGAGCAGTACTTC. Amino acid sequence: CASSPPDTPYEQYF. The V gene is TRBV9, the J gene TRBJ2-7; tentatively, D is TRBD1 (5 bases). Germline V gene data show CDR1 as SGDLS and CDR2 as YYNGEE. With 7 bases removed from V and 2 bases from J, the gap between germline ends came to 16 bases. The CDR3 totals 14 residues. Drawing the rest from reference TRBV9 and TRBJ2-7, the complete variable domain is DSGVTQTPKHLITATGQRVTLRCSPRSGDLSVYWYQQSLDQGLQFLIQYYNGEERAKGNILERFSAQQFPDLHSELNLSSLELGDSALYFCASSPPDTPYEQYFGPGTRLTVT.

V gene TRBV5-5 combines with J gene TRBJ2-7, with a tentative D call TRBD1 (5 bases). Trimming took 1 base from V and 0 from J, leaving 5 bases between them. The CDR3 has 13 amino acids. Germline-derived CDR1 and CDR2 are SGHKS and YYEKEE (reference sequence). CDR3 nucleotides: TGTGCCAGCAGCTTGAGGGGCTCCTACGAGCAGTACTTC. The encoded protein is CASSLRGSYEQYF.

This clone was recorded once. CDR3 bases: TGTGCCTGGAGTGTAGGGGGTCCGGAGATAGGCTACACCTTC. This translates into CAWSVGGPEIGYTF. The chain combines TRBV30 with TRBJ1-2, with TRBD1 as a possible D gene (6 bases). There are 14 residues in the CDR3. Per germline, CDR1 GTSNPN and CDR2 SVGIG (reference sequence). V was pared by 0 bases and J by 8 bases, with 16 bases between. Supplemented by reference TRBV30 and TRBJ1-2, the full variable domain reads SQTIHQWPATLVQPVGSPLSLECTVEGTSNPNLYWYRQAAGRGLQLLFYSVGIGQISSEVPQNLSASRPQDRQFILSSKKLLLSDSGFYLCAWSVGGPEIGYTFGSGTRLTVV.

The rearrangement uses TRBV24-1 and TRBJ1-1; TRBD1 aligns across 9 bases. The ends lost 4 bases at V and 5 bases at J; junction bases unmatched: 4. The CDR3 sequence is 14 residues long. The germline gives CDR1 KGHDR, CDR2 SFDVKD. The CDR3 loop is CATSDRGQGTEAFF. The CDR3 DNA is TGTGCCACCAGTGACCGCGGACAGGGGACTGAAGCTTTCTTT.

The chain links TRBV6-2 or TRBV6-3 to TRBJ1-6; D gene unclear. V was trimmed by 3 bases and J by 6 bases, leaving 3 bases between them. The germline gives CDR1 MNHEY, CDR2 SVGEGT. The CDR3 contains 12 residues. Here the CDR3 DNA reads TGTGCCAGCAGTTATAGTAATTCACCCCTCCACTTT. Protein product: CASSYSNSPLHF.

This clone was seen a few times. This chain links TRBV4-1 with TRBJ1-1, with a weak D call TRBD1 (6 bases). Germline V lookup: CDR1 MGHRA, CDR2 YSYEKL. V dropped 5 bases and J dropped 0 bases, with 13 bases sitting between them. This CDR3 is built from 15 residues. This CDR3 reads CASSARDILNTEAFF. Written as DNA, the CDR3 is TGCGCCAGCAGCGCACGGGACATCCTGAACACTGAAGCTTTCTTT.

The rearrangement joins TRBV4-1 to TRBJ2-7, with D perhaps TRBD1 (6 bases). Deletions cut 3 bases from V and 6 bases from J, with 9 bases between. This CDR3 region has 12 residues. Germline V lookup: CDR1 MGHRA, CDR2 YSYEKL. CDR3 residues: CASSHIQGEQYF. The CDR3 DNA sequence: TGCGCCAGCAGCCACATACAGGGCGAGCAGTACTTC.

This clone was seen more than once but under ten times. The chain links TRBV27 to TRBJ1-5; 11 bases are shared with TRBD1. Trimming took 3 bases from V and 2 from J; bases not matched to a gene: 9. Germline V gene data show CDR1 as MNHEY and CDR2 as SMNVEV (reference sequence). The CDR3 has 18 amino acids. The chain's CDR3 is CASSLRGTGGQRNQPQHF. The CDR3 coding sequence is TGTGCCAGCAGTTTGCGAGGGACAGGGGGTCAACGCAATCAGCCCCAGCATTTT.

The rearrangement uses TRBV19 and TRBJ1-5; no definite D call. In germline, CDR1 is LNHDA, CDR2 SQIVND (reference sequence). The CDR3 contains 14 residues. Trimming cost V 5 bases and J 5 bases, with 13 bases left between them. CDR3 sequence: CASSEGGPYQPQHF. The CDR3 bases are TGTGCCAGTAGTGAGGGCGGACCCTATCAGCCCCAGCATTTT.

V usage is TRBV27 and J usage is TRBJ2-3; possible D gene TRBD2, 5 bases. Per germline, CDR1 MNHEY and CDR2 SMNVEV (reference sequence). This CDR3 contains 14 residues. Trimming removed 6 bases at V and 4 bases at J, with 14 bases between. The DNA for the CDR3 is TGTGCCAGCAGCCCGTTCTCCGGGGCAGATACGCAGTATTTT. Translating gives CASSPFSGADTQYF.

V is TRBV11-2 and J is TRBJ2-2, with 15 bases that match TRBD2. Germline V lookup: CDR1 SGHAT, CDR2 FQNNGV. The CDR3 covers 18 residues. With 5 bases clipped from V and 0 bases from J, the junction kept 4 bases outside the gene matches. CDR3 in amino acids: CASSQGLAGGSNTGELFF. In nucleotides, the CDR3 is TGTGCCAGCAGCCAGGGACTAGCGGGGGGATCGAACACCGGGGAGCTGTTTTTT. The whole variable domain, remainder taken from reference TRBV11-2 and TRBJ2-2, is EAGVAQSPRYKIIEKRQSVAFWCNPISGHATLYWYQQILGQGPKLLIQFQNNGVVDDSQLPKDRFSAERLKGVDSTLKIQPAKLEDSAVYLCASSQGLAGGSNTGELFFGEGSRLTVL.

V is TRBV20-1 and J is TRBJ2-3; D not resolved. The germline V and J ends were trimmed by 3 bases and 1 base, with 11 bases remaining between them. In germline, CDR1 is DFQATT, CDR2 SNEGSKA (reference sequence). The CDR3 extends over 14 amino acids. The CDR3 protein is CSASSGSGTDTQYF. The DNA of the CDR3 is TGCAGTGCTAGTAGTGGTTCGGGCACAGATACGCAGTATTTT.

A remark on this clone: Within the sample, other DNA sequences also encode this same CDR3. The chain uses TRBV19 and TRBJ1-1; no firm D call. With 0 bases removed from V and 3 bases from J, the gap between germline ends came to 5 bases. Germline CDR1 LNHDA, CDR2 SQIVND (reference sequence). The CDR3 length is 13 residues. This CDR3 is CASSIDRDTEAFF. The CDR3 DNA reads TGTGCCAGTAGTATAGATCGGGACACTGAAGCTTTCTTT.

J is TRBJ1-4 and V is TRBV5-1; TRBD1 matches 7 bases. The CDR3 is made up of 14 amino acids. V shed 4 bases, J shed 4 bases, and the junction held 4 bases outside the gene matches. CDR1 SGHRS and CDR2 YFSETQ come from the germline V gene. CDR3 region: CASSLTGLNEKLFF. The CDR3 nucleotides read TGCGCCAGCAGCCTGACAGGGCTTAATGAAAAACTGTTTTTT. Drawing the rest from reference TRBV5-1 and TRBJ1-4, the complete variable domain is KAGVTQTPRYLIKTRGQQVTLSCSPISGHRSVSWYQQTPGQGLQFLFEYFSETQRNKGNFPGRFSGRQFSNSRSEMNVSTLELGDSALYLCASSLTGLNEKLFFGSGTQLSVL.

This clone came up a few times. CDR3 amino acids: CASSLGQGAYQPQHF. The CDR3, as DNA: TGTGCCAGCAGCTTAGGGCAGGGGGCCTATCAGCCCCAGCATTTT. The chain has TRBV7-2 and TRBJ1-5, with 8 bases that match TRBD1. The ends lost 1 base at V and 5 bases at J; junction bases unmatched: 4. CDR1 SGHTA and CDR2 FQGNSA come from the germline V gene. The CDR3 is 15 residues long.

For the CDR3, the DNA is TGTGCCAGCAGTTACTCGGGGCAGCGGGGAGAGACCCAGTACTTC. It yields the protein CASSYSGQRGETQYF. This chain uses TRBV6-5 with TRBJ2-5, with 7 bases fitting TRBD2. The CDR3 is made up of 15 amino acids. V lost 0 bases and J lost 4; bases outside the gene matches: 5. Germline lookup yields CDR1 MNHEY and CDR2 SVGAGI.

This clone was observed a single time. The V gene is TRBV5-1, the J gene TRBJ1-2, with TRBD1 as a possible D gene (5 bases). Germline V gives CDR1 SGHRS, CDR2 YFSETQ. The CDR3 extends over 12 amino acids. The V and J ends lost 1 base and 9 bases respectively, with 10 bases between them. The CDR3 coding sequence is TGCGCCAGCAGCTTGAAGGGGATAAGCTACACCTTC. This sequence encodes CASSLKGISYTF.

The V call is TRBV7-8, the J call TRBJ1-1; D is perhaps TRBD1 (6 bases). This CDR3 contains 19 residues. V shed 2 bases and J shed 0 bases, with 22 bases lying between them. The germline V gene encodes CDR1 SGHVS and CDR2 FQNEAQ. CDR3 DNA: TGTGCCAGCAGCTTAATCGTAGGGGGGGCGCCGAAGGTGAACACTGAAGCTTTCTTT. Amino acid sequence: CASSLIVGGAPKVNTEAFF.

J is TRBJ2-3 and V is TRBV6-1; D may be TRBD2 (5 bases). The CDR3 has 16 amino acids. The germline V and J ends were trimmed by 2 bases and 2 bases, with 14 bases remaining between them. Germline V lookup: CDR1 MNHNS, CDR2 SASEGT. The CDR3 DNA follows: TGTGCCAGCAGTGAAATCCTAGCCGAATACACAGATACGCAGTATTTT. It is translated as CASSEILAEYTDTQYF.